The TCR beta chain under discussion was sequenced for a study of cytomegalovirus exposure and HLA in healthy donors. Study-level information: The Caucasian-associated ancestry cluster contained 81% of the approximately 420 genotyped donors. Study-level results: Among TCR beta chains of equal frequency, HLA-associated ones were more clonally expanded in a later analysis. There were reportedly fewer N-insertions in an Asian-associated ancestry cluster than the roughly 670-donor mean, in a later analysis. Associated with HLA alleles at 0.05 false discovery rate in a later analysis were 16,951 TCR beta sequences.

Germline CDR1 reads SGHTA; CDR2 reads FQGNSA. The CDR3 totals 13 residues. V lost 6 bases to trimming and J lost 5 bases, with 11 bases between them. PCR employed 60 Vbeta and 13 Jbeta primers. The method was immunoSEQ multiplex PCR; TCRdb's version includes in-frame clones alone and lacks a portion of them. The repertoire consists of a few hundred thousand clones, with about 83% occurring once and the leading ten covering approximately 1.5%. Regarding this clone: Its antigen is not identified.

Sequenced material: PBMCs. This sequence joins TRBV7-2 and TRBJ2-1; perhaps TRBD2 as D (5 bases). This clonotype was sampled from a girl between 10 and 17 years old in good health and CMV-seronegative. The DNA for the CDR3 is TGTGCCAGCAGACTAGGGCCTAACAATGAGCAGTTCTTC. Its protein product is CASRLGPNNEQFF. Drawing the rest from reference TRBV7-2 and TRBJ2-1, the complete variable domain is GAGVSQSPSNKVTEKGKDVELRCDPISGHTALYWYRQSLGQGLEFLIYFQGNSAPDKSGLPSDRFSAERTGGSVSTLTIQRTQQEDSAVYLCASRLGPNNEQFFGPGTRLTVL.